This T cell receptor (beta chain) is drawn from a study of T cell repertoires in cytomegalovirus infection. For this clonotype: Its antigen is currently unknown.

TCRdb re-derived calls from the reads in MiXCR, one entry per CDR3 protein. The table records over 100,000 distinct CDR3 sequences, 9.5% to 13% of them present only once. General study results and limits: Ex vivo, HLA-C-restricted CMV-specific TCR beta clonotypes prevailed over the rest of the response. Summed public TCR beta family frequency identified CMV carriers bearing the relevant HLA.

Sequenced input: PBMCs, sequenced either directly or after in vitro stimulation (not recorded which). This sequence originates from a human donor in good health (CMV status not recorded). Some clones in this sample may be carry-over from other donors' samples.

The CDR3 nucleotides are TGCGCCAGCAGCCAAGACGCGAGAGCGGGAGGGGGGGATACGCAGTATTTT. Translation gives CASSQDARAGGGDTQYF. The genes are TRBV4-3 and TRBJ2-3; 10 nucleotides align to TRBD2. Trimming cost V 0 bases and J 6 bases; bases outside gene matches: 9. This CDR3 contains 17 residues. Germline values: CDR1 LGHNA, CDR2 YSLEER.